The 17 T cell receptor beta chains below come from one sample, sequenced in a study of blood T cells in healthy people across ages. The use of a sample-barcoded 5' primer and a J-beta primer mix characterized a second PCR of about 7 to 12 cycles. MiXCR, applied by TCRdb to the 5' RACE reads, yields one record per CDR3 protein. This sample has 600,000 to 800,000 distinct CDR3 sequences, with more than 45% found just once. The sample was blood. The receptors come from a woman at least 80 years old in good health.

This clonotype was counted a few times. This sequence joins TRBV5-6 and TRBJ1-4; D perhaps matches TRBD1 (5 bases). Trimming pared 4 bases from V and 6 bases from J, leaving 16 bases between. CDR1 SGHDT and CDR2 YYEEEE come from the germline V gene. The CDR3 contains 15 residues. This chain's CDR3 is CASSRGGARYEKLFF. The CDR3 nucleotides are TGTGCCAGCAGCCGGGGAGGGGCACGGTATGAAAAACTGTTTTTT.

This CDR3 reads CASSQTNSRDRHYGYTF. DNA for the CDR3: TGTGCCAGCAGCCAAACCAATTCACGGGACAGGCACTATGGCTACACCTTC. This chain connects TRBV14 to TRBJ1-2; 8 bases line up with TRBD1. This CDR3 is 17 amino acids long. The junction had 11 bases not matched to a gene; V was cut back by 2 bases and J by 3 bases. CDR1 is SGHDN, CDR2 FVKESK, per germline.

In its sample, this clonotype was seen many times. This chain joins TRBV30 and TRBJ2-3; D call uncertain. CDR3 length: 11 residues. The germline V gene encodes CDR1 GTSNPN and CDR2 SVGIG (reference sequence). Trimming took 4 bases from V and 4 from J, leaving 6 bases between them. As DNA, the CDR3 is TGTGCCTGGACCTCGGCAGATACGCAGTATTTT. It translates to CAWTSADTQYF.

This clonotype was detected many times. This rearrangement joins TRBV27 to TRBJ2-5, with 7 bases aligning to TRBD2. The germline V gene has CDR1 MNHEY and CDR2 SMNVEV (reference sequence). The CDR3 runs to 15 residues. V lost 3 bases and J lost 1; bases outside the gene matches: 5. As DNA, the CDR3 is TGTGCCAGCAGTTTTAATCGCGGGGGCCAAGAGACCCAGTACTTC. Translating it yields CASSFNRGGQETQYF.

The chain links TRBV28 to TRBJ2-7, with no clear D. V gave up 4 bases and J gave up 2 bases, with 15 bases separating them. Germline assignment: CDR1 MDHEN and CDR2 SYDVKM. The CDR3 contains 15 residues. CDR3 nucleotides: TGTGCCAGCAGTTCCCCGTACGACTCCCCCTACGAGCAGTACTTC. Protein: CASSSPYDSPYEQYF.

CDR3 coding DNA: TGTGCCAGCAGTTTAACATGGAACTCTGGGGCCAACGTCCTGACTTTC. Protein product: CASSLTWNSGANVLTF. The chain employs TRBV27 and TRBJ2-6; D unresolved. CDR3 size: 16 residues. The germline V gene has CDR1 MNHEY and CDR2 SMNVEV (reference sequence). V shed 2 bases and J shed 0 bases, with 8 bases lying between them.

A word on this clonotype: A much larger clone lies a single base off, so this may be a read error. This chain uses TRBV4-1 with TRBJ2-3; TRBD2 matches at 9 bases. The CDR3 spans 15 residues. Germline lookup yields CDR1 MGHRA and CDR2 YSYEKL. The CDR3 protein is CARSQSGRKVDTQYF. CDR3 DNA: TGCGCCCGCAGCCAAAGCGGGAGGAAAGTAGATACGCAGTATTTT.

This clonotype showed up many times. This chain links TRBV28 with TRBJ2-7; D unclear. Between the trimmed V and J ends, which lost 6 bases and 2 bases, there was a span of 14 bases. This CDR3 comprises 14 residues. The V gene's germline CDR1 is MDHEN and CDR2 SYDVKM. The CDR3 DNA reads TGTGCCAGCAGCCACCACATGGGGACCTACGAGCAGTACTTC. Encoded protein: CASSHHMGTYEQYF.

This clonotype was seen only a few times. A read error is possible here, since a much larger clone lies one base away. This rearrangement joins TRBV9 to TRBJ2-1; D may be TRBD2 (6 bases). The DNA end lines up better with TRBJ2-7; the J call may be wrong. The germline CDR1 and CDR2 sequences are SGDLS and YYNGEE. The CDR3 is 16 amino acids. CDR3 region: CASSRDSPYVYNEQYF. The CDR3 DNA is TGTGCCAGCAGCAGGGACTCCCCTTATGTCTACAATGAGCAGTACTTC.

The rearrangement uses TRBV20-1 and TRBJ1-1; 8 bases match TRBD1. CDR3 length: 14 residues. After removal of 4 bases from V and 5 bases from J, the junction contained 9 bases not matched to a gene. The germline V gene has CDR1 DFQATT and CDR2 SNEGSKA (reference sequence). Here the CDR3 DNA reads TGCAGTGCTAAAACTTCTACAGGGGGGACTGAAGCTTTCTTT. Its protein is CSAKTSTGGTEAFF.

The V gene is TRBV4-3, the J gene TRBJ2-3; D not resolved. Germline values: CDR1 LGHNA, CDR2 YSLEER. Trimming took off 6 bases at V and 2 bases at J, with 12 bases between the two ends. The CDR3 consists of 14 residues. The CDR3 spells CASSRSGPTDTQYF. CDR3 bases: TGCGCCAGCAGTCGATCTGGTCCCACAGATACGCAGTATTTT.

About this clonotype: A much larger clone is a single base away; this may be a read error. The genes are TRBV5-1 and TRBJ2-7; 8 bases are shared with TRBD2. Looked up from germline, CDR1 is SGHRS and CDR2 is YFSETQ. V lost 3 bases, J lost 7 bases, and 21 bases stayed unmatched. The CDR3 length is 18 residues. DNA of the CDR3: TGCGCCAGCAGCTCCGGGGGGGCGGCCCTAAGCTCCTACAATGAGCAGTACTTC. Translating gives CASSSGGAALSSYNEQYF. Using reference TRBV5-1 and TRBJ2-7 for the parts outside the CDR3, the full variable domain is KAGVTQTPRYLIKTRGQQVTLSCSPISGHRSVSWYQQTPGQGLQFLFEYFSETQRNKGNFPGRFSGRQFSNSRSEMNVSTLELGDSALYLCASSSGGAALSSYNEQYFGPGTRLTVT.

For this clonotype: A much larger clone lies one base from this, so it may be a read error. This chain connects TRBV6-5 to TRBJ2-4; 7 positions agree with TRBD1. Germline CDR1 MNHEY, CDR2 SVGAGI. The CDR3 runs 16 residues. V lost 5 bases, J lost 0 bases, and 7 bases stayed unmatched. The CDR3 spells CASSPGQALAKNIQYF. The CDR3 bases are TGTGCCAGCAGTCCAGGACAGGCTCTAGCCAAAAACATTCAGTACTTC.

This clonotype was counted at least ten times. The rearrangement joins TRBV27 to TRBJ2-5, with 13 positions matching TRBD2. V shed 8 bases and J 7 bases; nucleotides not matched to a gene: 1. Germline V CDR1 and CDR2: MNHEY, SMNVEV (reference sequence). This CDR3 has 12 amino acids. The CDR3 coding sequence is TGTGCCAGCTGGACTAGCGGGGGGACCCAGTACTTC. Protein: CASWTSGGTQYF.

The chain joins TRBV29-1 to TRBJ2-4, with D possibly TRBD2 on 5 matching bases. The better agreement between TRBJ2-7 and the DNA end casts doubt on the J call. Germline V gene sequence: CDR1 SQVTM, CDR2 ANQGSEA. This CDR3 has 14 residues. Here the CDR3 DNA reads TGCAGCGTTAGCTTCAGGTTATTCGAGGGCGAGCAGTACTTC. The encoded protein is CSVSFRLFEGEQYF.

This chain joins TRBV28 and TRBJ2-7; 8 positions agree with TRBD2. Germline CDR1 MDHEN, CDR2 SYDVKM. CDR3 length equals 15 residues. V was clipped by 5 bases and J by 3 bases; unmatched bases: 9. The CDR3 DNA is TGTGCCAGCAGTCCTGCCGGGACTAGGCTCTACGAGCAGTACTTC. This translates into CASSPAGTRLYEQYF.

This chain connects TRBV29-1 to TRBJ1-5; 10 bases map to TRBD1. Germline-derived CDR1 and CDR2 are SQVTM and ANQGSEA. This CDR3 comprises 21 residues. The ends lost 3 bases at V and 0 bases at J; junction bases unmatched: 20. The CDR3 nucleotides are TGCAGCGTTGACCCCGGGACAGGGGAATCGCTATCGTTATATAGCAATCAGCCCCAGCATTTT. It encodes CSVDPGTGESLSLYSNQPQHF.